This T cell receptor (beta chain) was sequenced for a study of shared clonotypes between healthy human individuals (dated by TCRdb to about 2020). With respect to the entire study: Three men and a couple of women, aged 18 to 49 years, made up the cohort. For each donor, three plates each were used for CD4 naive and CD4 memory, two plates were used for CD8 naive, and one plate was used for CD8 memory. The study deeply sequenced blood TCR repertoires of 5 or 6 healthy adults to estimate repertoire size and the extent of clonotype sharing between individuals. To increase sequencing depth and limit assay-specific biases, TCR repertoire library preparation and sequencing were carried out by different laboratories using diverse techniques. Leukapheresis yielded between about 0.85 and 10 billion PBMCs per donor.

Trimming removed 6 bases from V and 2 bases from J, leaving 10 bases between the germline ends. The CDR3 holds 13 amino acids from the cysteine to the phenylalanine. The kept DNA is CDR3 alone, 39 bases in frame from the first base. From a lookup of the germline V gene, CDR1 and CDR2 are SGHVS and FNYEAQ. TCR CDR3 regions were amplified from genomic DNA by multiplex PCR using the deep immunoSEQ assay. Extracted genomic DNA from each cell subset was distributed evenly across all wells of several immunoSEQ 96-well plates, and each plate was treated as a replicate. For sorted subsets, 200 ng of genomic DNA, equivalent to about 30,000 T cell genomes, went into each replicate PCR. Purified libraries were measured with a Qubit 3.0 fluorometer, size-checked on a Bioanalyzer 2100, and measured again with the KAPA Library Quantification kit. Each immunoSEQ 96-well plate was sequenced on its own single-read 150-cycle Illumina NextSeq 550 flow cell. The authors processed their data as follows. Because the immunoSEQ output included only junctional sequences and no quality scores, the filtering could not be the same as the filtering used for full-length reads. To assign V/J genes and CDR3, sequences were annotated using PyIR, a Python wrapper for IgBLAST v1.9, with IMGT germline references. Reads were removed for weak V/J assignments (E-value above 1e-6), missing CDR3, stop codons, out-of-frame junctions, or ambiguous translated residues. V3J clonotypes were defined by identical inferred V gene, J gene, and CDR3 amino acid sequence. Percentage overlap between repertoires was calculated by dividing the number of shared unique clonotypes by the size of the smaller repertoire. Richness of each repertoire was evaluated using RTK rarefaction, the Chao1 estimator, and Recon v2.1 estimates of unobserved clonotypes. Generation probabilities were computed with OLGA for all TCRbeta clonotypes obtained by the gDNA method from several donors. TCRdb mirrors the immuneACCESS table, restricted to in-frame sequences. Some clones are absent from its copies; in checked studies, under half trace to an unresolved V gene, and the reason for the others is unknown. V, J and clone size reflect that table, while D and trimming were determined from the DNA. This sample has 600,000 to 750,000 clones in its table, and around 90% of those were observed once. The ten largest clones capture roughly 36% of the sample.

General conclusions and limits of the study: Rarefaction of sorted-subset datasets indicated incomplete sequencing despite the large sequencing depth. The small number of donors limited the genetic and exposure-history diversity represented. Naive subsets generally had larger estimated clonotype richness than memory subsets. Only blood was sampled, and tissue TCR repertoires likely differ from those in blood. Around 5% of naive CD4, more than 3% of naive CD8, roughly 2.5% of memory CD4, and 0.35% to 0.4% of memory CD8 clonotypes were shared across several donors. Pairwise subsampling indicated that sequencing depth was expected to affect the degree of clonotype sharing among donors. Clonotypes shared by all four sorted-subset donors showed higher generation probabilities than non-shared clonotypes.

In regard to this clone: What antigen it recognizes has not been identified. One base away there is no much larger clone; base qualities are not given.

The donors were healthy, HIV-negative adults with no recently reported acute infections or vaccinations. Only Caucasian adults living in Nashville, Tennessee, USA were represented among the donors. CD8 memory samples consisted of magnetically selected CD45RO+ cells combined with CCR7-negative CD45RA+ effector memory (TemRA) cells. Blood was obtained by leukapheresis, after which PBMCs were separated by Ficoll-Histopaque density gradient centrifugation and cryopreserved in liquid nitrogen vapor phase. Purity and quantity of every magnetically sorted T cell population were checked by analytical flow cytometry. Genomic DNA was isolated from each sorted fraction and quantified by UV absorbance on a Nanodrop 2000c.

The source of this sequence is a man aged 18-30 years in good health. Some clones in this sample may be carry-over from other donors' samples. The chain links TRBV7-6 with TRBJ1-2, with the D gene uncertain. The sequencing sample was made of memory CD8+ T cells from PBMCs. This specimen's cell subset or site label, interpreted: CD45RO+ cells pooled with CCR7-negative TemRA cells. The CDR3 sequence is CASRPDGNYGYTF. The DNA sequence is as follows: TGTGCCAGCAGACCCGACGGAAACTATGGCTACACCTTC.